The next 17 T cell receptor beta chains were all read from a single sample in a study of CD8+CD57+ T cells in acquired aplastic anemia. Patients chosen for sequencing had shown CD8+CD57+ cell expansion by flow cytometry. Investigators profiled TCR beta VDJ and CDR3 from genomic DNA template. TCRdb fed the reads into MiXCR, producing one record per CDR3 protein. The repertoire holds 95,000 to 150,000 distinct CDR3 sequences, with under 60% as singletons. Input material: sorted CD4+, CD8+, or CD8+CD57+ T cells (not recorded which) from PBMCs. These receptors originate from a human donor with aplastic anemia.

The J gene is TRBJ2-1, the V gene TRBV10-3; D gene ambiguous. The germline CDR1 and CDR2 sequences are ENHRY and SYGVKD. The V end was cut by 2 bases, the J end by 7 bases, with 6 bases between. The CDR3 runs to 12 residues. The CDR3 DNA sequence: TGTGCCATCAGTGAGCGTCGTAATGAGCAGTTCTTC. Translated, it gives CAISERRNEQFF.

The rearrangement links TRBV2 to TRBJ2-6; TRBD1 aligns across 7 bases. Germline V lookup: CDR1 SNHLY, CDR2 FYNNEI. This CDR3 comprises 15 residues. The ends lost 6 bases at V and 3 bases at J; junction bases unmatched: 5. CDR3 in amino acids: CASRQGIGGANVLTF. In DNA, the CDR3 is TGTGCCAGCAGACAGGGGATTGGTGGGGCCAACGTCCTGACTTTC.

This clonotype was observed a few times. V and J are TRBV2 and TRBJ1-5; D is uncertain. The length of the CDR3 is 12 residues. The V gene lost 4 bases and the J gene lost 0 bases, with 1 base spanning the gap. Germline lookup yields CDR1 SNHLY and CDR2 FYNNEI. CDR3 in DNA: TGTGCCAGCAGTGTTAGCAATCAGCCCCAGCATTTT. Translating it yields CASSVSNQPQHF.

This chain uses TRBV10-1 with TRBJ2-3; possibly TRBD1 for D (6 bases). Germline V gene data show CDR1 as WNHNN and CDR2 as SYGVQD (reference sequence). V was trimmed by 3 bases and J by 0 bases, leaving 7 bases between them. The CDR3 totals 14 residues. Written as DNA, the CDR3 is TGCGCCAGCAGTGATGACAGGAGCACAGATACGCAGTATTTT. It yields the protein CASSDDRSTDTQYF.

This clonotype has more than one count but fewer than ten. This CDR3 reads CATSVDTDTQYF. As DNA, the CDR3 is TGTGCCACCAGTGTCGACACAGATACGCAGTATTTT. The rearrangement links TRBV24-1 to TRBJ2-3; D not resolved. Per the germline V gene, CDR1 is KGHDR and CDR2 is SFDVKD. V shed 5 bases and J shed 2 bases, with 4 bases lying between them. This CDR3 is built from 12 residues.

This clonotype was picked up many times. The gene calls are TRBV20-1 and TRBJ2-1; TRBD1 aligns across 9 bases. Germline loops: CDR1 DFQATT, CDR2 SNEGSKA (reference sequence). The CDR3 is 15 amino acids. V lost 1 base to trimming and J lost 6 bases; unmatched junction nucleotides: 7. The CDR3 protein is CSARAGTGLSNEQFF. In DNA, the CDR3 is TGCAGTGCTAGAGCGGGGACAGGGCTGAGCAATGAGCAGTTCTTC.

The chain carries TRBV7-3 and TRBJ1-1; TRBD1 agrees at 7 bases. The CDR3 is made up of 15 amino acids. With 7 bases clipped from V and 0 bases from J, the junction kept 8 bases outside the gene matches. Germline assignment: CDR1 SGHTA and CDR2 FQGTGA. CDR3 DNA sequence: TGTGCCAGCATCCCAGGGGGACAGATGAACACTGAAGCTTTCTTT. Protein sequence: CASIPGGQMNTEAFF. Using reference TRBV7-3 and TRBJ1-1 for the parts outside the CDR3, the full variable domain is GAGVSQTPSNKVTEKGKYVELRCDPISGHTALYWYRQSLGQGPEFLIYFQGTGAADDSGLPNDRFFAVRPEGSVSTLKIQRTERGDSAVYLCASIPGGQMNTEAFFGQGTRLTVV.

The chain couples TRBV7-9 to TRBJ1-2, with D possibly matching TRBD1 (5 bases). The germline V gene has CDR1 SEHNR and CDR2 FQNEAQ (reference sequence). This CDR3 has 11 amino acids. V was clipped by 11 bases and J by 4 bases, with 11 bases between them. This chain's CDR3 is CAGGGIYGYTF. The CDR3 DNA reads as TGTGCCGGGGGGGGGATCTATGGCTACACCTTC.

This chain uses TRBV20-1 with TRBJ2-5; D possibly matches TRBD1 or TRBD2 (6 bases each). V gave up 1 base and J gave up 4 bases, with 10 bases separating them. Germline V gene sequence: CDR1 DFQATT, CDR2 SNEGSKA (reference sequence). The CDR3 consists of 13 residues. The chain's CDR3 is CSARGRGAETQYF. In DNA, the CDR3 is TGCAGTGCTAGAGGAAGGGGGGCAGAGACCCAGTACTTC.

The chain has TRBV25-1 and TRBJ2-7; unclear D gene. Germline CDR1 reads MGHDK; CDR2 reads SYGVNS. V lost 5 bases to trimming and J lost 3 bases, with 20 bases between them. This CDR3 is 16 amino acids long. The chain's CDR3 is CASSPPGAFPDYEQYF. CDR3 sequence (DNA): TGTGCCAGCAGTCCCCCTGGAGCTTTCCCCGACTACGAGCAGTACTTC.

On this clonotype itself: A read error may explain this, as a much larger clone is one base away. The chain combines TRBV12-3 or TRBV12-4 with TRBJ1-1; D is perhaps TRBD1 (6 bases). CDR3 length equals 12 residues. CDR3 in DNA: TGTGCCAGCAGTTTTGGGGGGGCTGAATCTTTCTTT. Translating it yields CASSFGGAESFF.

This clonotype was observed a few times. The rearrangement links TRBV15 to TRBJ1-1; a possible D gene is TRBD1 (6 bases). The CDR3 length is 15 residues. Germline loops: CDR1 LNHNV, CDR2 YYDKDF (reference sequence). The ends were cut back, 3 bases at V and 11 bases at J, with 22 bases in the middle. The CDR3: CATSRDSAGKPKAFF. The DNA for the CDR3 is TGTGCCACCAGCAGGGACAGCGCTGGGAAGCCAAAGGCTTTCTTT.

The chain's CDR3 is CASRGTEGETQYF. The DNA for the CDR3 is TGTGCCAGCAGGGGCACAGAAGGAGAGACCCAGTACTTC. The chain combines TRBV7-7 with TRBJ2-5; D is ambiguous. The germline CDR1 and CDR2 sequences are SSHAT and FNYEAQ (reference sequence). The V and J ends lost 6 bases and 4 bases respectively, with 12 bases between them. The CDR3 extends over 13 amino acids.

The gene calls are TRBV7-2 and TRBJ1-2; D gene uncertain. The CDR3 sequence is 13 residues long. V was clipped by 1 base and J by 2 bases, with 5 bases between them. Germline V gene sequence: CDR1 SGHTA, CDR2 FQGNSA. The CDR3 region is CASSLGQNYGYTF. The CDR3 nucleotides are TGTGCCAGCAGCTTAGGGCAGAACTATGGCTACACCTTC.

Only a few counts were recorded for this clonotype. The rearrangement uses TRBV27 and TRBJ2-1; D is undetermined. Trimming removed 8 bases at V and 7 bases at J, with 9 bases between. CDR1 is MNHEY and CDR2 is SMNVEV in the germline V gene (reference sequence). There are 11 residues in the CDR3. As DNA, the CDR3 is TGTGCCAGCCTTACGCCGAATGAGCAGTTCTTC. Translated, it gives CASLTPNEQFF.

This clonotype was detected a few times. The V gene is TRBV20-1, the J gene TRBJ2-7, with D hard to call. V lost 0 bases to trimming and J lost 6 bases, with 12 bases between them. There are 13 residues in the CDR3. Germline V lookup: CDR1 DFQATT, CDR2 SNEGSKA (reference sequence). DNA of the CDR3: TGCAGTGCTAGAGAAATCTCTAGAATCGAGCAGTACTTC. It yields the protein CSAREISRIEQYF.

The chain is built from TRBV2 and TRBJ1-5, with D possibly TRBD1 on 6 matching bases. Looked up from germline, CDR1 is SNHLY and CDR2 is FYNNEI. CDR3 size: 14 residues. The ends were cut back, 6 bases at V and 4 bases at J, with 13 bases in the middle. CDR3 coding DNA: TGTGCCAGCAGGGGGCAGGGGAGTAATCAGCCCCAGCATTTT. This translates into CASRGQGSNQPQHF.